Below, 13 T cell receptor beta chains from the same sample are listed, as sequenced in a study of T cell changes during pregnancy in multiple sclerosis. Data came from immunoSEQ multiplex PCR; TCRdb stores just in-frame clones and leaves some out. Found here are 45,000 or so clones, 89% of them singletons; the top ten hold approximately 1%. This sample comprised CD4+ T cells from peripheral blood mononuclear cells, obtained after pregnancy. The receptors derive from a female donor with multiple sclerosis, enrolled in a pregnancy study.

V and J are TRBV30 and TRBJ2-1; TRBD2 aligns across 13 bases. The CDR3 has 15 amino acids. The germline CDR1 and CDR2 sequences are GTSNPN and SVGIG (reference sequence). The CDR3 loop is CAWYSGLAGVGEQFF. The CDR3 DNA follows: TGTGCATGGTACTCTGGACTAGCGGGAGTGGGTGAGCAGTTCTTC.

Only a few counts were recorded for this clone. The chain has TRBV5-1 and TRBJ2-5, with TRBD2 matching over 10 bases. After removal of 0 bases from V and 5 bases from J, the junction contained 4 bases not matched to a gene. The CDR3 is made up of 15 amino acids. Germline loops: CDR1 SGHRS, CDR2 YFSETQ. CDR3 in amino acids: CASSLVSSGSETQYF. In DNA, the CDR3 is TGCGCCAGCAGCTTGGTGTCTAGCGGGAGCGAGACCCAGTACTTC.

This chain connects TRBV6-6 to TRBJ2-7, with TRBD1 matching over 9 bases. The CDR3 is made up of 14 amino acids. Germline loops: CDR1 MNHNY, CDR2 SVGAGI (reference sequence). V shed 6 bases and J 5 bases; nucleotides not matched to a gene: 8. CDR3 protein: CASSSGTGPHEQYF. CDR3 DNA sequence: TGTGCCAGCAGCTCCGGGACAGGGCCCCACGAGCAGTACTTC.

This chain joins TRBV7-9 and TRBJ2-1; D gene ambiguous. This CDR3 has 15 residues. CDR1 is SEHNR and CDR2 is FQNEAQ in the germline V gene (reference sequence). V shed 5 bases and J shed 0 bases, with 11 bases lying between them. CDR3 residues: CASSRDSGSYNEQFF. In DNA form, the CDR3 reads TGTGCCAGCAGCCGCGACTCGGGCTCCTACAATGAGCAGTTCTTC.

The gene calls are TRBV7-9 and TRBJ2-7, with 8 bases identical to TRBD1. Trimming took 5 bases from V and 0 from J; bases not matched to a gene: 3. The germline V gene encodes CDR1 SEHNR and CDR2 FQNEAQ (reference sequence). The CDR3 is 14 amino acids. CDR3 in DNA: TGTGCCAGCAGCGCGGGACAGGCCTCCTACGAGCAGTACTTC. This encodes CASSAGQASYEQYF.

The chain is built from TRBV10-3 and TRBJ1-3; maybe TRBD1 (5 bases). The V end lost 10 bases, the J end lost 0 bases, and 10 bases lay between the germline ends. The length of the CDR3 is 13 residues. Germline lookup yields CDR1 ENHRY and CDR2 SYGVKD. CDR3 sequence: CATRQNSGNTIYF. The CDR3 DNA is TGTGCCACCCGACAGAACTCTGGAAACACCATATATTTT.

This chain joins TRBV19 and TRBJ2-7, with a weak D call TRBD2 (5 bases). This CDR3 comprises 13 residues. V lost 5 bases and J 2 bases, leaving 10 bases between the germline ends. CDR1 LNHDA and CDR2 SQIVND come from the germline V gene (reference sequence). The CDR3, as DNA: TGTGCCAGTAGTCCGGGGTTGACCTACGAGCAGTACTTC. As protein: CASSPGLTYEQYF.

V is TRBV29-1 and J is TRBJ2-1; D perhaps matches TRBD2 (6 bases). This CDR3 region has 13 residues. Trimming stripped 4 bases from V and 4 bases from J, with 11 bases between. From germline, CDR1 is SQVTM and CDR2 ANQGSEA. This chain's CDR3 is CSVGWEVYNEQFF. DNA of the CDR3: TGCAGCGTTGGGTGGGAGGTATACAATGAGCAGTTCTTC.

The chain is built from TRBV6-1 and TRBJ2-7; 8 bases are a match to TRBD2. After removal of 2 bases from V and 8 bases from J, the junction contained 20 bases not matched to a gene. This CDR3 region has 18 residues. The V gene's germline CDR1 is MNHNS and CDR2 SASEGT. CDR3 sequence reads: CASSEFVNTGGALFQQYF. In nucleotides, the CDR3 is TGTGCCAGCAGTGAATTCGTAAACACGGGGGGGGCGCTTTTCCAGCAGTACTTC.

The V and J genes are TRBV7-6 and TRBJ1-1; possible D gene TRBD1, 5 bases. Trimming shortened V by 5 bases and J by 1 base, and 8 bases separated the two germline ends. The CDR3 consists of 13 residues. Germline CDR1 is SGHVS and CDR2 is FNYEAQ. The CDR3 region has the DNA TGTGCCAGCAGCCGACAGCGGAACACTGAAGCTTTCTTT. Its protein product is CASSRQRNTEAFF.

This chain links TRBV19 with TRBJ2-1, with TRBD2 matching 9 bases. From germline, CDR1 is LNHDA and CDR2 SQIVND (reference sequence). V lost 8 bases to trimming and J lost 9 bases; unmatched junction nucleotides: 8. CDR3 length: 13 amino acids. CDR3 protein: CASAGGPEGEQFF. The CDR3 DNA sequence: TGTGCCAGTGCGGGAGGGCCTGAGGGTGAGCAGTTCTTC.

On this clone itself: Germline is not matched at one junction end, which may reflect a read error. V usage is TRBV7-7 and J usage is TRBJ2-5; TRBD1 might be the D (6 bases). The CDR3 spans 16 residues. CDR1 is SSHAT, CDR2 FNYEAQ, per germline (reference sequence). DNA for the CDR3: TGTGCTAGCAGCTTAGGGTTGACAGGCCTCCAAGAGACCCAGTACTTC. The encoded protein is CASSLGLTGLQETQYF.

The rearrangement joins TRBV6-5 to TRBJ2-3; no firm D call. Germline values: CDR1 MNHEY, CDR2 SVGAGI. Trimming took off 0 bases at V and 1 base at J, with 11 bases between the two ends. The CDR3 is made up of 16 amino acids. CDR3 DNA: TGTGCCAGCAGTTACTCGCCCGGCGGCGGCACAGATACGCAGTATTTT. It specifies CASSYSPGGGTDTQYF.